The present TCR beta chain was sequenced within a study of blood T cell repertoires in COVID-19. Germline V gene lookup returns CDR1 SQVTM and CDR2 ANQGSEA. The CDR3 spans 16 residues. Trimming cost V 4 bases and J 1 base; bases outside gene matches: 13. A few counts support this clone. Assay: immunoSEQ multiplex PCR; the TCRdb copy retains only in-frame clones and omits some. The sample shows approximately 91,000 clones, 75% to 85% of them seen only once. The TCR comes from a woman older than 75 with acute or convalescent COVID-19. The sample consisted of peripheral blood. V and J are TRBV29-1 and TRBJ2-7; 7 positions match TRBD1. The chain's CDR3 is CSVGSLGEGASYEQYF. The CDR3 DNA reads TGCAGCGTTGGTTCCCTTGGTGAGGGGGCGTCCTACGAGCAGTACTTC.